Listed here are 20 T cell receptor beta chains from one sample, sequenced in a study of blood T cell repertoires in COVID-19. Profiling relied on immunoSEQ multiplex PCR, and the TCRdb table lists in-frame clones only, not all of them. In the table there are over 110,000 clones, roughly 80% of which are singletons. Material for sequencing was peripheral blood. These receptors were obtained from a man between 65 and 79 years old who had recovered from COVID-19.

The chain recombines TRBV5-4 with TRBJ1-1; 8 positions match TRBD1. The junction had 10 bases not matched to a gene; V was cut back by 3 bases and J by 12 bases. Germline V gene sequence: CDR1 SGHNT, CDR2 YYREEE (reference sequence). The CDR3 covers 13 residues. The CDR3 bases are TGTGCCAGCAGCTCGGGACAGGACAAGGTAACTTTCTTT. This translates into CASSSGQDKVTFF. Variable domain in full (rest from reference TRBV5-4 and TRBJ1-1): ETGVTQSPTHLIKTRGQQVTLRCSSQSGHNTVSWYQQALGQGPQFIFQYYREEENGRGNFPPRFSGLQFPNYSSELNVNALELDDSALYLCASSSGQDKVTFFGQGTRLTVV.

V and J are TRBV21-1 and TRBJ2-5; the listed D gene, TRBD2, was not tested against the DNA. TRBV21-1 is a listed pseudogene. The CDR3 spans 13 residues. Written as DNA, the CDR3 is TGTGCCAGCAGCAAAGGCCTACAAGAGACCCAGTACTTC. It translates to CASSKGLQETQYF.

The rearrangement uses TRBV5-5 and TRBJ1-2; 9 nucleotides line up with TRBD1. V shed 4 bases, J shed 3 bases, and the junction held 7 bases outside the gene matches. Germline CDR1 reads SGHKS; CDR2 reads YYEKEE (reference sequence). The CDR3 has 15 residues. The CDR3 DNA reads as TGTGCCAGCAGCCGGGATGGGACAGGGTACTATGGCTACACCTTC. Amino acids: CASSRDGTGYYGYTF. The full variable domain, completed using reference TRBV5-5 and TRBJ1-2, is DAGVTQSPTHLIKTRGQQVTLRCSPISGHKSVSWYQQVLGQGPQFIFQYYEKEERGRGNFPDRFSARQFPNYSSELNVNALLLGDSALYLCASSRDGTGYYGYTFGSGTRLTVV.

The CDR3 region has the DNA TGTGCCAGCAGCTACGGGACTAGCGGGAGGGGAGAGACCCAGTACTTC. This codes for CASSYGTSGRGETQYF. The chain combines TRBV7-9 with TRBJ2-5, with 16 nucleotides matching TRBD2. Germline CDR1 reads SEHNR; CDR2 reads FQNEAQ (reference sequence). J was trimmed by 4 bases and V by 4 bases; bases with no gene match: 3. The CDR3 length is 16 residues. Drawing the rest from reference TRBV7-9 and TRBJ2-5, the complete variable domain is DTGVSQNPRHKITKRGQNVTFRCDPISEHNRLYWYRQTLGQGPEFLTYFQNEAQLEKSRLLSDRFSAERPKGSFSTLEIQRTEQGDSAMYLCASSYGTSGRGETQYFGPGTRLLVL.

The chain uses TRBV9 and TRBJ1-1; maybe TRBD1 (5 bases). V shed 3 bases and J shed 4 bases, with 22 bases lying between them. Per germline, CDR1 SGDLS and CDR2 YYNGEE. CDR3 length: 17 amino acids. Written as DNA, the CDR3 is TGTGCCAGCAGCGCGTTCTCGTTGGGCTCGGGGGGCACTGAAGCTTTCTTT. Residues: CASSAFSLGSGGTEAFF.

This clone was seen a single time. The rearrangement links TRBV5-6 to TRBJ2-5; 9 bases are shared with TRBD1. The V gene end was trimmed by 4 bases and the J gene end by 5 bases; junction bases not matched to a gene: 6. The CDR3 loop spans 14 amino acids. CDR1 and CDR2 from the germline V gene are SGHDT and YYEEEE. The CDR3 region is CASSRDRVAETQYF. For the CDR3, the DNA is TGTGCCAGCAGCCGGGACAGGGTAGCGGAGACCCAGTACTTC. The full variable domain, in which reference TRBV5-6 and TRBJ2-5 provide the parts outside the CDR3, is DAGVTQSPTHLIKTRGQQVTLRCSPKSGHDTVSWYQQALGQGPQFIFQYYEEEERQRGNFPDRFSGHQFPNYSSELNVNALLLGDSALYLCASSRDRVAETQYFGPGTRLLVL.

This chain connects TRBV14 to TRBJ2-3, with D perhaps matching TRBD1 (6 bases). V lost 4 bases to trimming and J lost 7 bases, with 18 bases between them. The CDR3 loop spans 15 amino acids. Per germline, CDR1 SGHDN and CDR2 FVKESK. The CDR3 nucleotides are TGTGCCAGCAGCCGAGGGGGTTCTGTATACAATACGCAGTATTTT. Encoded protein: CASSRGGSVYNTQYF.

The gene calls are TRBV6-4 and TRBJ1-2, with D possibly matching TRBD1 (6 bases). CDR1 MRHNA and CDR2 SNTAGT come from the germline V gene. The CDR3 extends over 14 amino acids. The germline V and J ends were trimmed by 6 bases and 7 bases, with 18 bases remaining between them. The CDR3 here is CASSPRGGALGYTF. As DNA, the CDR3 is TGTGCCAGCAGCCCCCGGGGGGGGGCGCTTGGCTACACCTTC.

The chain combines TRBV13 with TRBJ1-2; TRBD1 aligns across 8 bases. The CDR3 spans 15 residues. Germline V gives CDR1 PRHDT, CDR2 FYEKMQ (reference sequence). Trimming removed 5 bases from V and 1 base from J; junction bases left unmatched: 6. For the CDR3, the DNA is TGTGCCAGCAGCGGGTACAGGGGGATTAACTATGGCTACACCTTC. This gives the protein CASSGYRGINYGYTF.

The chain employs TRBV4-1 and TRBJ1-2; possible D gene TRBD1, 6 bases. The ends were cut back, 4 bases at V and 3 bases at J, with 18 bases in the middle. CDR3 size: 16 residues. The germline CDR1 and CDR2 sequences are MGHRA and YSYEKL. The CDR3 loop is CASSPTPGGGYYGYTF. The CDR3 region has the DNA TGCGCCAGCAGCCCCACCCCGGGGGGGGGCTACTATGGCTACACCTTC.

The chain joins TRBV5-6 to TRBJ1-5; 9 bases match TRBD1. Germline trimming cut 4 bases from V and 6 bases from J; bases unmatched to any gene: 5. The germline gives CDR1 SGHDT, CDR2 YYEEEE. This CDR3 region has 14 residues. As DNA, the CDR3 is TGTGCCAGCAGCCGCGGGACAGGGATTCAGCCCCAGCATTTT. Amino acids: CASSRGTGIQPQHF.

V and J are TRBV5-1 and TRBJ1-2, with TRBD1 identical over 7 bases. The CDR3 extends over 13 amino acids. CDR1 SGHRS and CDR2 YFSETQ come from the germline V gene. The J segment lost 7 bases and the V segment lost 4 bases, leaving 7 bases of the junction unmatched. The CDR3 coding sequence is TGCGCCAGCAGCATTGGACAGGCTAGTGGCTACACCTTC. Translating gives CASSIGQASGYTF.

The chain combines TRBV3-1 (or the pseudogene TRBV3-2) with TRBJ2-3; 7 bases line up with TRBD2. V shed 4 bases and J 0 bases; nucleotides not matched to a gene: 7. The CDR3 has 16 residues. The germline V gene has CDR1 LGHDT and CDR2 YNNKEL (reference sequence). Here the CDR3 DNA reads TGTGCCAGCAGCCTCGGCCCAGCGGGAAGCACAGATACGCAGTATTTT. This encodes CASSLGPAGSTDTQYF.

In DNA form, the CDR3 reads TGTGCCACCAGCGCAGGGCACACCACCACCTACGAGCAGTACTTC. Translating it yields CATSAGHTTTYEQYF. V is TRBV15 and J is TRBJ2-7; D possibly corresponds to TRBD1 (5 bases). Germline loops: CDR1 LNHNV, CDR2 YYDKDF (reference sequence). This CDR3 comprises 15 residues. The V end was cut by 5 bases, the J end by 2 bases, with 16 bases between.

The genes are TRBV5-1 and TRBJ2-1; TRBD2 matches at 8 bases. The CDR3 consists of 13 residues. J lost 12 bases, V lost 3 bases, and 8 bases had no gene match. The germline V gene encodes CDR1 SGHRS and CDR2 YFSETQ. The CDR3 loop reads CASSSLAEEVQFF. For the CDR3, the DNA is TGCGCCAGCAGCTCACTAGCGGAGGAGGTGCAGTTCTTC.

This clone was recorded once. The CDR3 DNA is TGCGCCAGCAGCCAAGATTACCTGCGGGCGGGTAATTCACCCCTCCACTTT. As protein: CASSQDYLRAGNSPLHF. This chain uses TRBV4-3 with TRBJ1-6; D is unclear. The germline CDR1 and CDR2 sequences are LGHNA and YSLEER. V was shortened by 0 bases and J by 6 bases, with 15 bases between the two germline ends. The CDR3 sequence is 17 residues long.

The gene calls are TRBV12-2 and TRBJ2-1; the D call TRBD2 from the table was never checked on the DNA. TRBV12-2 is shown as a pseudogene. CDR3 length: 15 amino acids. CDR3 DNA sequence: TGTGCAAGTCGCTTTAGCGGGATCTCCTACAATGAGCAGTTCTTC. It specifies CASRFSGISYNEQFF.

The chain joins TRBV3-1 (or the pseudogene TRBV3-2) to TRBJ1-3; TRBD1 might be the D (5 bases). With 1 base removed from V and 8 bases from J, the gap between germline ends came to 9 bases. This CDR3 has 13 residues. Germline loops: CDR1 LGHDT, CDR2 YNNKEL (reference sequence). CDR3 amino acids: CASSQGQGDTIYF. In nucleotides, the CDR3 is TGTGCCAGCAGCCAAGGGCAGGGTGACACCATATATTTT.

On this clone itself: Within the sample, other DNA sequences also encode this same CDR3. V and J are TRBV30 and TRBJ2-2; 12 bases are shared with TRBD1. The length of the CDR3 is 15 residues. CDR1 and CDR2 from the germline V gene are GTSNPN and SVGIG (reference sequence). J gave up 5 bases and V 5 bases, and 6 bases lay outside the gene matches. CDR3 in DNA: TGTGCCTGGGATCCGGGACAGGGGGCAACCGGGGAGCTGTTTTTT. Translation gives CAWDPGQGATGELFF.

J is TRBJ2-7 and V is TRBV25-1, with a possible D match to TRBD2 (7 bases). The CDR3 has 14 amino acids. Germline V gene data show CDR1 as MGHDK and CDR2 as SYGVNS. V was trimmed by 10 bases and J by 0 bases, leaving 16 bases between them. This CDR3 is CATEGRGASYEQYF. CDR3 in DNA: TGTGCCACCGAAGGCCGGGGGGCCTCCTACGAGCAGTACTTC.